Listed here are 31 T cell receptor beta chains from one sample, sequenced in a study of cytomegalovirus exposure and HLA in healthy donors. The PCR made use of 60 Vbeta and 13 Jbeta primers. Repertoires were generated with immunoSEQ multiplex PCR, while TCRdb's copy carries only in-frame clones and drops some. The repertoire includes 170,000 or so clones, around 84% of them detected once, and 3.1% sits in the top ten. Material for sequencing was PBMCs. The receptors were sampled from a woman aged 40 to 55 in good health and CMV-seronegative.

A single count supports this clone. The chain couples TRBV9 to TRBJ1-1; 7 nucleotides align to TRBD1. This CDR3 has 15 amino acids. Looked up from germline, CDR1 is SGDLS and CDR2 is YYNGEE. The ends lost 4 bases at V and 5 bases at J; junction bases unmatched: 11. The CDR3 nucleotides are TGTGCCAGCAGCTTCTCGACAGGGAAGGGAACTGAAGCTTTCTTT. Protein product: CASSFSTGKGTEAFF.

The chain combines TRBV6-1 with TRBJ2-7; TRBD2 is a possible D gene (7 bases). Trimming pared 0 bases from V and 4 bases from J, leaving 16 bases between. Germline CDR1 is MNHNS and CDR2 is SASEGT. The CDR3 loop spans 16 amino acids. The CDR3, as DNA: TGTGCCAGCAGTGAAGCGCTGGGGGGGGGCTCATACGAGCAGTACTTC. Translation: CASSEALGGGSYEQYF.

The J gene is TRBJ2-5, the V gene TRBV5-1; 16 bases are shared with TRBD2. Trimming cost V 3 bases and J 4 bases; bases outside gene matches: 9. The CDR3 is 18 amino acids. CDR1 and CDR2 (germline): SGHRS, YFSETQ. The CDR3 DNA follows: TGCGCCAGCAGCTCGACGGGACTAGCGGGGGGGCCCCCAGAGACCCAGTACTTC. Translated: CASSSTGLAGGPPETQYF. Combining the CDR3 with reference TRBV5-1 and TRBJ2-5 gives the whole variable domain KAGVTQTPRYLIKTRGQQVTLSCSPISGHRSVSWYQQTPGQGLQFLFEYFSETQRNKGNFPGRFSGRQFSNSRSEMNVSTLELGDSALYLCASSSTGLAGGPPETQYFGPGTRLLVL.

This clone was seen once. The V call is TRBV4-1, the J call TRBJ2-7, with a possible D match to TRBD1 (5 bases). Trimming took 4 bases from V and 0 from J, leaving 13 bases between them. This CDR3 spans 15 amino acids. Germline V gene sequence: CDR1 MGHRA, CDR2 YSYEKL. CDR3 nucleotide sequence: TGCGCCAGCAGCCTGGGCAAAGGGGTCTCCTACGAGCAGTACTTC. Its translation is CASSLGKGVSYEQYF.

The J gene is TRBJ2-7, the V gene TRBV6-1; 7 nucleotides match TRBD2. The CDR3 is 16 amino acids. Germline values: CDR1 MNHNS, CDR2 SASEGT. Unmatched junction bases numbered 11, after V lost 2 bases and J lost 4 bases. The CDR3 DNA sequence: TGTGCCAGCAGTGAAAACCCGGGACTACTGATTTACGAGCAGTACTTC. Amino acids: CASSENPGLLIYEQYF.

The genes are TRBV28 and TRBJ1-4; D is perhaps TRBD1 (6 bases). Trimming took 11 bases from V and 8 from J, leaving 18 bases between them. There are 13 residues in the CDR3. Germline assignment: CDR1 MDHEN and CDR2 SYDVKM. This CDR3 is CAGGEGGEEKLFF. CDR3 DNA sequence: TGTGCCGGTGGGGAGGGGGGCGAAGAAAAACTGTTTTTT.

The chain's CDR3 is CASSFQGQDTGELFF. The CDR3 coding sequence is TGTGCCAGCAGTTTCCAGGGTCAGGACACCGGGGAGCTGTTTTTT. The chain links TRBV2 to TRBJ2-2; D may be TRBD1 (5 bases). V was clipped by 5 bases and J by 3 bases, with 13 bases between them. The CDR3 sequence is 15 residues long. Germline CDR1 is SNHLY and CDR2 is FYNNEI. The full variable domain, rest sourced from reference TRBV2 and TRBJ2-2, is EPEVTQTPSHQVTQMGQEVILRCVPISNHLYFYWYRQILGQKVEFLVSFYNNEISEKSEIFDDQFSVERPDGSNFTLKIRSTKLEDSAMYFCASSFQGQDTGELFFGEGSRLTVL.

This clone was observed a single time. CDR3 bases: TGTGCCAGACTGGACAGGTTGCAGCCCCAGCATTTT. Translation gives CARLDRLQPQHF. The chain is built from TRBV28 and TRBJ1-5, with 7 positions matching TRBD1. CDR1 is MDHEN, CDR2 SYDVKM, per germline. The CDR3 is made up of 12 amino acids. V trimming: 9 bases; J trimming: 7 bases; junction bases outside the gene matches: 6.

The chain employs TRBV10-1 and TRBJ2-1; the D is unclear. The length of the CDR3 is 17 residues. In germline, CDR1 is WNHNN, CDR2 SYGVQD (reference sequence). The V gene lost 0 bases and the J gene lost 4 bases, with 16 bases spanning the gap. DNA for the CDR3: TGCGCCAGCAGTGAGTCTATCGCGGCCGTTTCGTACAATGAGCAGTTCTTC. Its protein product is CASSESIAAVSYNEQFF.

In nucleotides, the CDR3 is TGTGCCAGCAGCTTGGTAAGAGGGGGAAATGAAAAACTGTTTTTT. Translation: CASSLVRGGNEKLFF. The gene calls are TRBV5-6 and TRBJ1-4, with D possibly TRBD1 on 6 matching bases. The V end lost 0 bases, the J end lost 5 bases, and 11 bases lay between the germline ends. CDR3 length equals 15 residues. Germline loops: CDR1 SGHDT, CDR2 YYEEEE.

This clone was detected a few times. The V gene is TRBV28, the J gene TRBJ2-7; 8 bases fit TRBD2. Unmatched junction bases numbered 8, after V lost 8 bases and J lost 2 bases. Germline V lookup: CDR1 MDHEN, CDR2 SYDVKM. CDR3 length equals 14 residues. In nucleotides, the CDR3 is TGTGCCAGCGCCCGGGGGGGTTCGCCCTACGAGCAGTACTTC. Translation gives CASARGGSPYEQYF. Drawing the rest from reference TRBV28 and TRBJ2-7, the complete variable domain is DVKVTQSSRYLVKRTGEKVFLECVQDMDHENMFWYRQDPGLGLRLIYFSYDVKMKEKGDIPEGYSVSREKKERFSLILESASTNQTSMYLCASARGGSPYEQYFGPGTRLTVT.

The rearrangement joins TRBV5-1 to TRBJ2-7; 7 bases agree with TRBD2. This CDR3 is 15 amino acids long. V was clipped by 4 bases and J by 3 bases; unmatched bases: 10. CDR1 is SGHRS and CDR2 is YFSETQ in the germline V gene. The CDR3 is CASSPYPGGGYEQYF. CDR3 sequence (DNA): TGCGCCAGCAGCCCCTACCCTGGGGGGGGCTACGAGCAGTACTTC.

The genes are TRBV7-9 and TRBJ1-6; TRBD1 agrees at 9 bases. With 5 bases clipped from V and 3 bases from J, the junction kept 8 bases outside the gene matches. The CDR3 is made up of 17 amino acids. Germline V gives CDR1 SEHNR, CDR2 FQNEAQ (reference sequence). The CDR3 protein is CASSTPPGQGYNSPLHF. The CDR3 nucleotides are TGTGCCAGCAGCACACCCCCGGGACAGGGCTATAATTCACCCCTCCACTTT.

The V and J genes are TRBV2 and TRBJ1-4; 7 nucleotides align to TRBD1. Trimming removed 8 bases from V and 4 bases from J; junction bases left unmatched: 7. Germline values: CDR1 SNHLY, CDR2 FYNNEI. This CDR3 comprises 14 residues. The CDR3 DNA sequence: TGTGCCAGCTTAGACAGGGATGTTAATGAAAAACTGTTTTTT. Translating it yields CASLDRDVNEKLFF.

This rearrangement joins TRBV29-1 to TRBJ1-1; possible D gene TRBD1, 5 bases. V lost 7 bases, J lost 0 bases, and 18 bases lay in between. The CDR3 is 15 residues long. Germline V gene data show CDR1 as SQVTM and CDR2 as ANQGSEA. CDR3 coding DNA: TGCAGCGCCGCCGCGGGGTGGGGCATGAACACTGAAGCTTTCTTT. Translating gives CSAAAGWGMNTEAFF.

This clone was seen once. The CDR3 loop is CASSYEGQLNTEAFF. The CDR3 DNA is TGTGCCAGCAGTTACGAGGGACAGCTGAACACTGAAGCTTTCTTT. This chain joins TRBV6-5 and TRBJ1-1, with 7 nucleotides matching TRBD1. CDR3 length equals 15 residues. The trim removed 2 bases at V and 0 bases at J, leaving 3 bases unmatched. The germline CDR1 and CDR2 sequences are MNHEY and SVGAGI.

Only a few counts were recorded for this clone. The chain links TRBV29-1 to TRBJ2-5; a weak D match, TRBD1 (5 bases). With the DNA end fitting TRBJ2-7 better, the J assignment may be wrong. This CDR3 spans 15 amino acids. Germline CDR1 is SQVTM and CDR2 is ANQGSEA. The CDR3 reads CSVVFGVRGSYEQYF. CDR3 sequence (DNA): TGCAGCGTTGTATTTGGGGTTAGGGGCTCCTACGAGCAGTACTTC.

This chain connects TRBV29-1 to TRBJ1-2; 9 nucleotides agree with TRBD1. In germline, CDR1 is SQVTM, CDR2 ANQGSEA. The CDR3 length is 13 residues. Germline trimming cut 6 bases from V and 6 bases from J; bases unmatched to any gene: 8. This CDR3 reads CSVLPGTGNGYTF. DNA of the CDR3: TGCAGCGTCCTACCCGGGACAGGGAATGGCTACACCTTC.

The chain links TRBV19 to TRBJ1-3, with D possibly matching TRBD1 (5 bases). From germline, CDR1 is LNHDA and CDR2 SQIVND (reference sequence). V dropped 3 bases and J dropped 0 bases, with 15 bases sitting between them. This CDR3 is built from 17 residues. The CDR3 coding sequence is TGTGCCAGTAGTATTTCGCAGGGTCACGTCTCTGGAAACACCATATATTTT. It yields the protein CASSISQGHVSGNTIYF.

The chain is built from TRBV7-2 and TRBJ2-7; 10 bases match TRBD1. The CDR3 runs to 16 residues. Germline-derived CDR1 and CDR2 are SGHTA and FQGNSA. The V segment lost 3 bases and the J segment 1 base; nucleotides outside the gene matches: 6. CDR3 region: CASSFLWTGGSYEQYF. CDR3 bases: TGTGCCAGCAGCTTCCTCTGGACAGGGGGTTCCTACGAGCAGTACTTC.

The V and J genes are TRBV7-9 and TRBJ2-7, with 7 bases aligning to TRBD1. The CDR3 is 15 amino acids. Germline CDR1 reads SEHNR; CDR2 reads FQNEAQ (reference sequence). J lost 0 bases, V lost 4 bases, and 6 bases had no gene match. CDR3: CASSYGTVSSYEQYF. CDR3 nucleotides: TGTGCCAGCAGCTACGGGACAGTCAGCTCCTACGAGCAGTACTTC.

This chain links TRBV5-1 with TRBJ2-7, with D maybe TRBD1 (5 bases). CDR1 and CDR2 from the germline V gene are SGHRS and YFSETQ. The CDR3 length is 13 residues. Trimming left V 0 bases short and J 4 bases short, with 8 bases between. The CDR3 reads CASSLGTRYEQYF. The DNA of the CDR3 is TGCGCCAGCAGCTTGGGGACAAGATACGAGCAGTACTTC.

The rearrangement links TRBV5-1 to TRBJ2-7; 7 bases fit TRBD1. V was clipped by 2 bases and J by 4 bases; unmatched bases: 6. There are 14 residues in the CDR3. The germline V gene encodes CDR1 SGHRS and CDR2 YFSETQ. CDR3 region: CASSFDRVSYEQYF. DNA of the CDR3: TGCGCCAGCAGCTTTGACAGGGTCAGTTACGAGCAGTACTTC.

V gene TRBV28 combines with J gene TRBJ2-7, with a weak D call TRBD2 (6 bases). Germline CDR1 reads MDHEN; CDR2 reads SYDVKM. The length of the CDR3 is 15 residues. V lost 5 bases and J lost 2, with 16 bases in between. CDR3 nucleotide sequence: TGTGCCAGCAGTCCTATTGGGACTCCACCCTACGAGCAGTACTTC. This sequence encodes CASSPIGTPPYEQYF.

This clone has a handful of counts. V usage is TRBV28 and J usage is TRBJ1-4; tentatively, D is TRBD1 (5 bases). Germline V gene sequence: CDR1 MDHEN, CDR2 SYDVKM. The CDR3 consists of 15 residues. V was clipped by 6 bases and J by 3 bases, with 14 bases between them. The CDR3 spells CASRGGRGANEKLFF. The CDR3 nucleotides are TGTGCCAGCAGGGGGGGACGGGGAGCTAATGAAAAACTGTTTTTT.

This clone was recorded many times. The chain is built from TRBV5-4 and TRBJ1-1, with D possibly TRBD1 on 5 matching bases. The V and J ends lost 3 bases and 1 base respectively, with 10 bases between them. CDR1 and CDR2 from the germline V gene are SGHNT and YYREEE (reference sequence). There are 14 residues in the CDR3. The CDR3 region is CASSSIDRNTEAFF. The CDR3 DNA is TGTGCCAGCAGCTCCATCGACAGGAACACTGAAGCTTTCTTT.

This chain uses TRBV7-9 with TRBJ2-3, with a possible D match to TRBD2 (5 bases). The CDR3 is 14 amino acids. Germline assignment: CDR1 SEHNR and CDR2 FQNEAQ (reference sequence). Trimming took 4 bases from V and 5 from J, leaving 13 bases between them. For the CDR3, the DNA is TGTGCCAGCAGCTCCCACTTAAGCGGAGATACGCAGTATTTT. Its translation is CASSSHLSGDTQYF.

In its sample, this clone was seen a few times. This chain joins TRBV6-1 and TRBJ1-6; 9 positions agree with TRBD1. V was pared by 11 bases and J by 10 bases, with 12 bases of the junction left unmatched. The CDR3 runs to 14 residues. Per the germline V gene, CDR1 is MNHNS and CDR2 is SASEGT. The CDR3 nucleotides read TGTGCCGTAATACAGGGGGCTTTAGGATCACCCCTCCACTTT. Its protein product is CAVIQGALGSPLHF.

This clone appeared a few times. The chain employs TRBV28 and TRBJ1-3; a weak D match, TRBD1 (5 bases). Trimming cost V 3 bases and J 1 base, with 7 bases left between them. There are 14 residues in the CDR3. CDR1 and CDR2 from the germline V gene are MDHEN and SYDVKM. Here the CDR3 reads CASSFGGSGNTIYF. CDR3 DNA sequence: TGTGCCAGCAGTTTCGGGGGTTCTGGAAACACCATATATTTT.

This chain joins TRBV5-4 and TRBJ1-1; TRBD1 is a possible D gene (6 bases). The CDR3 runs to 14 residues. Germline CDR1 SGHNT, CDR2 YYREEE (reference sequence). V was pared by 4 bases and J by 0 bases, with 10 bases between. The CDR3 loop reads CASSMGHMNTEAFF. In DNA, the CDR3 is TGTGCCAGCAGCATGGGACACATGAACACTGAAGCTTTCTTT.

The V and J genes are TRBV4-1 and TRBJ2-2; 7 nucleotides agree with TRBD1. Germline-derived CDR1 and CDR2 are MGHRA and YSYEKL. Trimming removed 2 bases from V and 0 bases from J; junction bases left unmatched: 6. There are 17 residues in the CDR3. For the CDR3, the DNA is TGCGCCAGCAGCCAACCGAAGACAGGGCCGAACACCGGGGAGCTGTTTTTT. Translating gives CASSQPKTGPNTGELFF.